This entry lists 11 T cell receptor beta chains sequenced from one sample in a study of blood T cell repertoires in COVID-19. The table came from immunoSEQ multiplex PCR; TCRdb's copy has only in-frame clones and leaves some out. There are under 75,000 clones in the sample; approximately 90% occur only once, and roughly 2.6% lies in the top ten. Input material: peripheral blood. These receptor sequences come from a man in his fifties or sixties with acute or convalescent COVID-19.

V and J are TRBV6-5 and TRBJ2-7; weak D call: TRBD2 (6 bases). V was clipped by 0 bases and J by 0 bases, with 9 bases between them. The CDR3 consists of 15 residues. Germline CDR1 MNHEY, CDR2 SVGAGI. The CDR3 region is CASSYSWGGSYEQYF. In nucleotides, the CDR3 is TGTGCCAGCAGTTACTCATGGGGAGGCTCCTACGAGCAGTACTTC.

This clone was seen once. This chain connects TRBV28 to TRBJ1-2; D uncertain. The germline gives CDR1 MDHEN, CDR2 SYDVKM. The CDR3 runs 13 residues. Trimming cost V 1 base and J 7 bases, with 10 bases left between them. The CDR3 nucleotides are TGTGCCAGCAGTTTATCGGGGTTCAGTGGCTACACCTTC. Residues: CASSLSGFSGYTF.

The chain has TRBV3-1 (or the pseudogene TRBV3-2) and TRBJ1-1; D gene uncertain. Germline assignment: CDR1 LGHDT and CDR2 YNNKEL (reference sequence). The V end was cut by 1 base, the J end by 1 base, with 7 bases between. This CDR3 has 14 residues. This CDR3 reads CASSQAGRNTEAFF. Written as DNA, the CDR3 is TGTGCCAGCAGCCAAGCTGGTAGGAACACTGAAGCTTTCTTT.

This sequence joins TRBV5-5 and TRBJ2-7; 7 nucleotides align to TRBD1. With 4 bases clipped from V and 2 bases from J, the junction kept 9 bases outside the gene matches. The CDR3 sequence is 15 residues long. The germline CDR1 and CDR2 sequences are SGHKS and YYEKEE (reference sequence). The CDR3 nucleotides read TGTGCCAGCAGCCTCCAAGGGGACAGTCCCTACGAGCAGTACGTC. This encodes CASSLQGDSPYEQYV.

The chain joins TRBV30 to TRBJ1-5, with a possible D match to TRBD1 (5 bases). V was shortened by 0 bases and J by 6 bases, with 18 bases between the two germline ends. The length of the CDR3 is 16 residues. Germline values: CDR1 GTSNPN, CDR2 SVGIG (reference sequence). The CDR3 sequence is CAWSVGRSGNRQPQHF. The DNA of the CDR3 is TGTGCCTGGAGTGTAGGAAGGTCAGGGAATCGTCAGCCCCAGCATTTT. Drawing the rest from reference TRBV30 and TRBJ1-5, the complete variable domain is SQTIHQWPATLVQPVGSPLSLECTVEGTSNPNLYWYRQAAGRGLQLLFYSVGIGQISSEVPQNLSASRPQDRQFILSSKKLLLSDSGFYLCAWSVGRSGNRQPQHFGDGTRLSIL.

The rearrangement joins TRBV5-1 to TRBJ1-5, with 7 nucleotides matching TRBD1. V was pared by 10 bases and J by 3 bases, with 7 bases of the junction left unmatched. CDR3 size: 13 residues. The V gene's germline CDR1 is SGHRS and CDR2 YFSETQ. The CDR3 spells CASATGINQPQHF. CDR3 DNA: TGCGCCTCGGCGACAGGGATCAATCAGCCCCAGCATTTT.

The chain employs TRBV7-3 and TRBJ1-1; TRBD1 might be the D (5 bases). This CDR3 comprises 15 residues. V lost 2 bases to trimming and J lost 5 bases, with 15 bases between them. The germline V gene has CDR1 SGHTA and CDR2 FQGTGA. Here the CDR3 DNA reads TGTGCCAGCAGCTTACTCCGCAGGGCCGGAACTGAAGCTTTCTTT. This encodes CASSLLRRAGTEAFF.

The V and J genes are TRBV28 and TRBJ2-1; 10 nucleotides agree with TRBD2. Looked up from germline, CDR1 is MDHEN and CDR2 is SYDVKM. This CDR3 spans 20 amino acids. Unmatched junction bases numbered 15, after V lost 4 bases and J lost 0 bases. CDR3 DNA: TGTGCCAGCAGTTCCTGGACTAGCGGAAAACCCTCGACCTCCTACAATGAGCAGTTCTTC. This translates into CASSSWTSGKPSTSYNEQFF.

The rearrangement joins TRBV18 to TRBJ2-7, with D possibly matching TRBD2 (5 bases). Trimming cost V 4 bases and J 3 bases, with 16 bases left between them. The CDR3 consists of 15 residues. Germline V gives CDR1 KGHSH, CDR2 LQKENI. The CDR3 is CASSQRYTESYEQYF. DNA for the CDR3: TGTGCCAGCTCACAGCGGTATACCGAAAGCTACGAGCAGTACTTC.

J is TRBJ2-7 and V is TRBV19, with 11 bases aligning to TRBD1. V was pared by 8 bases and J by 3 bases, with 12 bases of the junction left unmatched. The CDR3 totals 16 residues. The germline CDR1 and CDR2 sequences are LNHDA and SQIVND (reference sequence). CDR3 sequence reads: CASGTGGVGADYEQYF. The CDR3 coding sequence is TGTGCCAGTGGGACAGGGGGTGTAGGGGCCGACTACGAGCAGTACTTC.

V is TRBV7-2 and J is TRBJ2-2, with D perhaps TRBD1 (6 bases). There are 15 residues in the CDR3. Germline lookup yields CDR1 SGHTA and CDR2 FQGNSA. Trimming left V 4 bases short and J 3 bases short, with 12 bases between. Here the CDR3 reads CASSSKQGYTGELFF. CDR3 nucleotide sequence: TGTGCCAGCAGCTCCAAACAGGGATACACCGGGGAGCTGTTTTTT.